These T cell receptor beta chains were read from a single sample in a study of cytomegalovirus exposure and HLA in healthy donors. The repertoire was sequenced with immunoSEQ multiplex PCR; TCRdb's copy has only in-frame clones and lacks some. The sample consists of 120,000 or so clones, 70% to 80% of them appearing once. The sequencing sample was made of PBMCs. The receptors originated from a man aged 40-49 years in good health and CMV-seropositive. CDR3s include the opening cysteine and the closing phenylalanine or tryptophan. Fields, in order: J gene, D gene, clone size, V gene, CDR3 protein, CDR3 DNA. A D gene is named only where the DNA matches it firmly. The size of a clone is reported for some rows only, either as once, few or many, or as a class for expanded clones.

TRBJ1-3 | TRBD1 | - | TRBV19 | CASSGGQVGSGNTIYF | TGTGCCAGTAGTGGGGGACAGGTGGGATCTGGAAACACCATATATTTT
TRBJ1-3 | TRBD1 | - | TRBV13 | CASSPQTGDGNTIYF | TGTGCCAGCAGCCCGCAGACAGGGGATGGAAACACCATATATTTT
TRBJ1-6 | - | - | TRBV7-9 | CASSLEGVGSPLHF | TGTGCCAGCAGCTTAGAGGGGGTGGGCTCACCCCTCCACTTT
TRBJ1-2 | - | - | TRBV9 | CASSVGPRGEGSGYTF | TGTGCCAGCAGCGTAGGCCCCCGGGGGGAAGGAAGTGGCTACACCTTC
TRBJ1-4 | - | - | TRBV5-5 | CASSLGPGLLEKLFF | TGTGCCAGCAGCTTGGGTCCGGGACTTCTTGAAAAACTGTTTTTT
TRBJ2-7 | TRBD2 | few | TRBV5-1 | CASSLGLAGGPSSYEQYF | TGCGCCAGCAGCTTGGGACTAGCGGGGGGCCCCTCCTCCTACGAGCAGTACTTC
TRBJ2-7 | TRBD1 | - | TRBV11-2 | CASSFSGQGDYEQYF | TGTGCCAGCAGCTTTTCGGGACAGGGAGACTACGAGCAGTACTTC
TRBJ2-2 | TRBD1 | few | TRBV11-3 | CASSPRGRTGELFF | TGTGCCAGCAGCCCCAGGGGGCGCACCGGGGAGCTGTTTTTT
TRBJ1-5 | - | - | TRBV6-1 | CASSEAGWTFLNQPQHF | TGTGCCAGCAGTGAAGCGGGTTGGACATTCTTAAATCAGCCCCAGCATTTT
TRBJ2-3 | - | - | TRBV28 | CASILRGADTQYF | TGTGCCAGCATTCTCCGGGGAGCAGATACGCAGTATTTT
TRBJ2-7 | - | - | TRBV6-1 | CASSGLYRDTLYEQYF | TGTGCCAGCAGTGGACTTTACAGGGATACTCTCTACGAGCAGTACTTC
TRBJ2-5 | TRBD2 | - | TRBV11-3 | CASSGGLAGGYQETQYF | TGTGCCAGCAGCGGAGGCTTAGCGGGAGGGTATCAAGAGACCCAGTACTTC
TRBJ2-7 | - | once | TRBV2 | CASSPDRGGDEQYF | TGTGCCAGCAGTCCAGACAGGGGAGGGGACGAGCAGTACTTC
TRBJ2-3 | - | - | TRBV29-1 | CSVGATDTQYF | TGCAGCGTTGGGGCAACAGATACGCAGTATTTT
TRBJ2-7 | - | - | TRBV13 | CASSLTSFGNEQYF | TGTGCCAGCAGCCTTACAAGCTTCGGGAACGAGCAGTACTTC
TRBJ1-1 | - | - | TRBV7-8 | CASSLYGNTEAFF | TGTGCCAGCAGCTTATACGGGAACACTGAAGCTTTCTTT
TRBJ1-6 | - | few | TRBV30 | CAWSIGVSPLHF | TGTGCCTGGAGTATCGGGGTTTCACCCCTCCACTTT
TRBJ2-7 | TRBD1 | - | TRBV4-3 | CASSLDEQGTYEQYF | TGCGCCAGCAGCCTAGATGAACAGGGGACCTACGAGCAGTACTTC
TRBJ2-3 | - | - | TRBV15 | CATRTGGSPDTQYF | TGTGCCACCAGGACCGGGGGTTCCCCAGATACGCAGTATTTT